Below are 32 T cell receptor beta chains sequenced from a single sample in a study of human T cells and chemical hapten exposure. Time point indicated: patch test 1, 2 weeks after DPC sensitization. Treatment noted: therapeutic diphenylcyclopropenone sensitization with weekly scalp DPC. TCRdb independently ran MiXCR on the RACE reads; one entry per CDR3 protein. The table lists 300,000 to 400,000 distinct CDR3 sequences, around 7% of them singletons, with 8% to 9% in the top ten. This specimen consisted of whole blood, obtained in connection with sensitization to the hapten diphenylcyclopropenone (DPC). These receptors came from a woman aged 18-29 years with alopecia areata. Some clones in this sample may be carry-over from other donors' samples.

On this clonotype itself: A read error may be the cause here, since a much bigger clone is one base away. Here the CDR3 reads CASTRGRSSPFHF. The CDR3 DNA follows: TGTGCCAGCACCAGGGGAAGGAGTTCACCCTTCCACTTT. The chain employs TRBV7-9 and TRBJ1-6, with D tentatively TRBD1 (6 bases). Germline V gene sequence: CDR1 SEHNR, CDR2 FQNEAQ (reference sequence). CDR3 size: 13 residues.

A few counts support this clonotype. The rearrangement joins TRBV7-2 to TRBJ1-6; TRBD1 agrees at 10 bases. CDR1 SGHTA and CDR2 FQGNSA come from the germline V gene. The CDR3 is 15 residues long. V trimming: 5 bases; J trimming: 10 bases; junction bases outside the gene matches: 8. CDR3 residues: CASSPGTGAGSPLHF. The CDR3 DNA sequence: TGTGCCAGCAGCCCCGGGACAGGGGCGGGATCACCCCTCCACTTT. The variable domain in full, with the rest retrieved from reference TRBV7-2 and TRBJ1-6, is GAGVSQSPSNKVTEKGKDVELRCDPISGHTALYWYRQSLGQGLEFLIYFQGNSAPDKSGLPSDRFSAERTGGSVSTLTIQRTQQEDSAVYLCASSPGTGAGSPLHFGNGTRLTVT.

This clonotype was counted between two and nine times. The genes are TRBV7-6 and TRBJ2-3; 10 bases line up with TRBD2. This CDR3 region has 15 residues. J lost 4 bases, V lost 1 base, and 2 bases had no gene match. CDR1 is SGHVS, CDR2 FNYEAQ, per germline. CDR3 in DNA: TGTGCCAGCAGCTTAGTTAGCGGGGGGTCAGATACGCAGTATTTT. Translating gives CASSLVSGGSDTQYF.

The chain joins TRBV20-1 to TRBJ1-1, with 8 bases identical to TRBD1. CDR3 size: 12 residues. The trim removed 7 bases at V and 3 bases at J, leaving 4 bases unmatched. Germline CDR1 reads DFQATT; CDR2 reads SNEGSKA (reference sequence). As DNA, the CDR3 is TGCAGTGGTAAGACAGGGGACACTGAAGCTTTCTTT. Encoded protein: CSGKTGDTEAFF.

This clonotype appeared a few times. The chain links TRBV27 to TRBJ2-7; TRBD2 agrees at 10 bases. V gave up 5 bases and J gave up 0 bases; unmatched junction bases: 4. Germline assignment: CDR1 MNHEY and CDR2 SMNVEV (reference sequence). The CDR3 is 15 residues long. The CDR3 bases are TGTGCCAGCAGTCCAGCTAGCGGGAGCTCCTACGAGCAGTACTTC. Amino acid sequence: CASSPASGSSYEQYF.

J is TRBJ1-4 and V is TRBV4-1; 12 nucleotides line up with TRBD1. CDR3 size: 20 residues. V was pared by 2 bases and J by 8 bases, with 18 bases of the junction left unmatched. Germline V gene lookup returns CDR1 MGHRA and CDR2 YSYEKL. This chain's CDR3 is CASSQYQTGQGAGSMEKLFF. The CDR3 nucleotides read TGCGCCAGCAGCCAATACCAAACGGGACAGGGGGCGGGTAGCATGGAAAAACTGTTTTTT.

The V and J genes are TRBV7-2 and TRBJ1-1; D call uncertain. V lost 4 bases and J 4 bases, leaving 10 bases between the germline ends. In germline, CDR1 is SGHTA, CDR2 FQGNSA. There are 13 residues in the CDR3. For the CDR3, the DNA is TGTGCCAGCAGCTACTTGACCCCCACTGAAGCTTTCTTT. It specifies CASSYLTPTEAFF.

This clonotype has a handful of counts. The rearrangement uses TRBV6-5 and TRBJ1-2; 10 bases are shared with TRBD1. V shed 4 bases and J 2 bases; nucleotides not matched to a gene: 7. This CDR3 is built from 16 residues. The germline V gene has CDR1 MNHEY and CDR2 SVGAGI. This CDR3 is CASSSPGQGKNYGYTF. The CDR3 nucleotides are TGTGCCAGCAGTTCCCCGGGACAGGGGAAGAACTATGGCTACACCTTC.

This clonotype has only a few counts. The J gene is TRBJ1-6, the V gene TRBV5-6; D is undetermined. The CDR3 has 12 amino acids. The germline gives CDR1 SGHDT, CDR2 YYEEEE. V lost 4 bases and J 9 bases, leaving 8 bases between the germline ends. The CDR3 region has the DNA TGTGCCAGCAGCGGATTGGGTTCACCCCTCCACTTT. Amino acids: CASSGLGSPLHF.

The CDR3 here is CASSEAGTGYSYEQYF. CDR3 nucleotide sequence: TGTGCCAGCAGTGAAGCAGGGACAGGCTACTCCTACGAGCAGTACTTC. The chain employs TRBV6-1 and TRBJ2-7; 8 bases fit TRBD1. CDR1 and CDR2 (germline): MNHNS, SASEGT. Trimming removed 0 bases from V and 0 bases from J; junction bases left unmatched: 4. The CDR3 consists of 16 residues.

This clonotype showed up just a few times. The rearrangement joins TRBV7-6 to TRBJ1-1, with D possibly TRBD1 on 5 matching bases. Germline CDR1 reads SGHVS; CDR2 reads FNYEAQ. The CDR3 consists of 13 residues. V dropped 5 bases and J dropped 8 bases, with 15 bases sitting between them. Here the CDR3 reads CASSPDSRTEAFF. The CDR3 DNA follows: TGTGCCAGCAGCCCTGACAGTAGGACAGAAGCTTTCTTT.

This clonotype appeared many times. CDR3 nucleotides: TGCAGCCTTAGAAGGGGAAATACGCAGTATTTT. Protein sequence: CSLRRGNTQYF. The V call is TRBV20-1, the J call TRBJ2-3; a possible D gene is TRBD1 (5 bases). CDR3 size: 11 residues. Germline assignment: CDR1 DFQATT and CDR2 SNEGSKA (reference sequence).

The V and J genes are TRBV4-3 and TRBJ1-6; possibly TRBD1 for D (5 bases). V lost 1 base to trimming and J lost 9 bases, with 16 bases between them. CDR3 size: 16 residues. Germline V gene sequence: CDR1 LGHNA, CDR2 YSLEER. The CDR3 nucleotides are TGCGCCAGCAGCCAAGCAGCCGGGACTACGGGTTCACCCCTCCACTTT. Residues: CASSQAAGTTGSPLHF.

The sample holds many counts of this clonotype. The chain links TRBV12-3 or TRBV12-4 to TRBJ2-2, with D unresolved. The CDR3 sequence is 13 residues long. Trimming pared 6 bases from V and 2 bases from J, leaving 7 bases between. Here the CDR3 reads CASRTENTGELFF. The CDR3 DNA sequence: TGTGCCAGCAGAACCGAAAACACCGGGGAGCTGTTTTTT.

This clonotype showed up many times. This chain links TRBV4-3 with TRBJ2-2; D gene ambiguous. The CDR3 extends over 11 amino acids. The V and J ends lost 4 bases and 8 bases respectively, with 5 bases between them. Looked up from germline, CDR1 is LGHNA and CDR2 is YSLEER. The chain's CDR3 is CASSREGELFF. CDR3 DNA sequence: TGCGCCAGCAGCCGAGAGGGGGAGCTGTTTTTT.

This clonotype was observed many times. The gene calls are TRBV7-3 and TRBJ2-7; 7 positions agree with TRBD2. Germline V gene lookup returns CDR1 SGHTA and CDR2 FQGTGA. The CDR3 length is 14 residues. V lost 6 bases and J lost 3; bases outside the gene matches: 8. CDR3 sequence: CASSPVAGSYEQYF. The CDR3 region has the DNA TGTGCCAGCAGTCCCGTAGCGGGTAGCTACGAGCAGTACTTC.

The V and J genes are TRBV28 and TRBJ1-5, with TRBD1 matching 7 bases. CDR3 length equals 14 residues. V lost 10 bases, J lost 1 base, and 7 bases stayed unmatched. Germline V CDR1 and CDR2: MDHEN, SYDVKM. The DNA for the CDR3 is TGTGCCATCCTACAGGGGACGAGCAATCAGCCCCAGCATTTT. It encodes CAILQGTSNQPQHF.

This clonotype was recorded many times. The chain is built from TRBV25-1 and TRBJ2-7, with D unresolved. The CDR3 is 12 amino acids. Germline-derived CDR1 and CDR2 are MGHDK and SYGVNS. Trimming cost V 2 bases and J 3 bases, with 5 bases left between them. The CDR3 sequence is CASSEQSYEQYF. The CDR3 coding sequence is TGTGCCAGCAGTGAACAGAGCTACGAGCAGTACTTC.

This clonotype occurred a few times. The rearrangement links TRBV18 to TRBJ2-7, with TRBD1 as a possible D gene (5 bases). From germline, CDR1 is KGHSH and CDR2 LQKENI. The CDR3 runs to 16 residues. V was trimmed by 1 base and J by 2 bases, leaving 15 bases between them. The CDR3 is CASSPRVQGQTYEQYF. DNA of the CDR3: TGTGCCAGCTCACCACGGGTCCAGGGTCAAACCTACGAGCAGTACTTC.

In its sample, this clonotype was seen many times. This sequence joins TRBV11-3 and TRBJ2-3, with 10 nucleotides matching TRBD1. Unmatched junction bases numbered 5, after V lost 5 bases and J lost 3 bases. Germline values: CDR1 SGHNT, CDR2 YENEEA. The length of the CDR3 is 15 residues. DNA of the CDR3: TGTGCCAGCAGCCCACGACAGGGGGCTACAGATACGCAGTATTTT. This translates into CASSPRQGATDTQYF.

This clonotype was counted many times. This sequence joins TRBV3-1 and TRBJ2-4, with D possibly TRBD2 on 6 matching bases. V shed 3 bases and J shed 6 bases, with 9 bases lying between them. Germline CDR1 LGHDT, CDR2 YNNKEL (reference sequence). This CDR3 is 13 amino acids long. The CDR3 nucleotides read TGTGCCAGCAGCCAGGACTATGCAAACATTCAGTACTTC. This translates into CASSQDYANIQYF.

This clonotype was found many times. V is TRBV6-2 or TRBV6-3 and J is TRBJ2-1; TRBD2 is a possible D gene (6 bases). V dropped 3 bases and J dropped 5 bases, with 17 bases sitting between them. Germline V gives CDR1 MNHEY, CDR2 SVGEGT. The length of the CDR3 is 16 residues. The CDR3 DNA reads TGTGCCAGCAGTTATAATCTCGGCGGGACCCACAATGAGCAGTTCTTC. Its translation: CASSYNLGGTHNEQFF.

The chain employs TRBV7-2 and TRBJ2-3, with TRBD1 matching over 7 bases. The CDR3 contains 17 residues. V lost 4 bases to trimming and J lost 5 bases; unmatched junction nucleotides: 15. The germline gives CDR1 SGHTA, CDR2 FQGNSA. CDR3 sequence reads: CASSSSPSTGSGDTQYF. CDR3 DNA sequence: TGTGCCAGCAGCTCTTCCCCTTCGACAGGGTCAGGAGATACGCAGTATTTT.

This clonotype occurred many times. J is TRBJ2-5 and V is TRBV28; tentatively, D is TRBD2 (7 bases). The length of the CDR3 is 15 residues. Germline V gene sequence: CDR1 MDHEN, CDR2 SYDVKM. V shed 7 bases and J shed 2 bases, with 17 bases lying between them. CDR3 sequence (DNA): TGTGCCAGCATAGGGGGGGGCCGGAGGCAAGAGACCCAGTACTTC. Translated: CASIGGGRRQETQYF.

This clonotype was observed at least ten times. The CDR3 here is CASSYSGERSGSPLHF. CDR3 sequence (DNA): TGTGCCAGCAGTTATTCCGGGGAACGATCGGGCTCACCCCTCCACTTT. V usage is TRBV6-6 and J usage is TRBJ1-6; D is ambiguous. This CDR3 contains 16 residues. CDR1 and CDR2 from the germline V gene are MNHNY and SVGAGI (reference sequence). Trimming left V 3 bases short and J 10 bases short, with 19 bases between.

This chain uses TRBV12-3 or TRBV12-4 with TRBJ1-1; D may be TRBD1 (5 bases). This CDR3 has 16 amino acids. The ends were cut back, 5 bases at V and 1 base at J, with 17 bases in the middle. CDR3 loop: CASSPLGLPSNTEAFF. CDR3 sequence (DNA): TGTGCCAGCAGTCCGTTGGGACTTCCTTCGAACACTGAAGCTTTCTTT.

In this sample, this clonotype turned up a few times. The rearrangement uses TRBV12-3 or TRBV12-4 and TRBJ1-6; TRBD1 is a possible D gene (5 bases). V lost 5 bases to trimming and J lost 7 bases, with 12 bases between them. The CDR3 covers 14 residues. CDR3 DNA: TGTGCCAGCAGTAGGGGCGATGGGAATTCACCCCTCCACTTT. It encodes CASSRGDGNSPLHF.

This clonotype occurred many times. The CDR3 carries no conserved terminal phenylalanine or tryptophan, so it likely arises from a read error. The DNA is omitted, as the CDR3 cannot be located on it reliably, and the CDR3 follows TCRdb's listing. The chain employs TRBV28 and TRBJ2-7; the table's D call TRBD1 went unverified against the DNA. The CDR3 extends over 11 residues, inclusive of both ends. In germline, CDR1 is MDHEN, CDR2 SYDVKM. The CDR3 region is CASSLGGQLSL.

This clonotype has a handful of counts. This rearrangement joins TRBV28 to TRBJ2-7; 13 positions agree with TRBD2. The V and J ends lost 3 bases and 2 bases, in that order; junction bases with no gene match: 7. The V gene's germline CDR1 is MDHEN and CDR2 SYDVKM. This CDR3 comprises 17 residues. For the CDR3, the DNA is TGTGCCAGCAGTTTGGGGACTAGCGGGGCGTTTACCTACGAGCAGTACTTC. Its translation is CASSLGTSGAFTYEQYF.

The chain combines TRBV28 with TRBJ2-6; unclear D gene. Germline V gene sequence: CDR1 MDHEN, CDR2 SYDVKM. V dropped 5 bases and J dropped 0 bases, with 8 bases sitting between them. This CDR3 region has 15 residues. This CDR3 is CASSLDPSGANVLTF. The CDR3 DNA reads as TGTGCCAGCAGTCTCGATCCCTCTGGGGCCAACGTCCTGACTTTC.

V is TRBV7-2 and J is TRBJ1-2, with 8 nucleotides matching TRBD1. In germline, CDR1 is SGHTA, CDR2 FQGNSA. J was trimmed by 7 bases and V by 3 bases; bases with no gene match: 10. The CDR3 runs to 15 residues. This CDR3 reads CASSFLTGEGRGYTF. The CDR3, as DNA: TGTGCCAGCAGCTTTCTGACAGGGGAAGGTCGTGGCTACACCTTC.

This clonotype was observed a handful of times. The chain recombines TRBV25-1 with TRBJ2-6, with D hard to call. The CDR3 has 10 residues. The germline CDR1 and CDR2 sequences are MGHDK and SYGVNS. The CDR3 spells CASGANVLTF. The CDR3 DNA reads as TGTGCGTCCGGGGCCAACGTCCTGACTTTC. Full variable domain (remainder filled in from reference TRBV25-1 and TRBJ2-6): EADIYQTPRYLVIGTGKKITLECSQTMGHDKMYWYQQDPGMELHLIHYSYGVNSTEKGDLSSESTVSRIRTEHFPLTLESARPSHTSQYLCASGANVLTFGAGSRLTVL.